Presented here are 21 T cell receptor beta chains from one specimen sequenced in a study of post-analysis software for immune sequencing data. These TCRs' antigens remain unknown. The study, taken as a whole, reports: TRBV5-6, TRBV5-1 and TRBV20-1 belonged to a set of about five TRBV segments that were more frequent in patients than controls.

Unique molecular identifiers were built into the TCR beta cDNA libraries. One entry per CDR3 protein results from TCRdb running MiXCR on the PCR reads. The repertoire consists of roughly 670,000 distinct CDR3 sequences, with approximately 60% occurring once and the leading ten covering about 11%. The sequencing sample was made of blood. The receptors come from a girl aged 2 to 9 with multiple sclerosis.

This sequence joins TRBV6-6 and TRBJ2-1, with 12 bases identical to TRBD2. V shed 6 bases, J shed 9 bases, and the junction held 9 bases outside the gene matches. In germline, CDR1 is MNHNY, CDR2 SVGAGI (reference sequence). The length of the CDR3 is 15 residues. The CDR3 DNA follows: TGTGCCAGCAGGATCCAGGGACTAGCGGGCTGTGAGCAGTTCTTC. Translated: CASRIQGLAGCEQFF.

The CDR3 sequence: CSAIYRGSAEQYF. The DNA for the CDR3 is TGCAGTGCTATTTACAGGGGATCTGCGGAGCAGTACTTC. The J gene is TRBJ2-7, the V gene TRBV20-1; 7 bases fit TRBD1. The junction had 10 bases not matched to a gene; V was cut back by 4 bases and J by 7 bases. The CDR3 spans 13 residues. CDR1 is DFQATT, CDR2 SNEGSKA, per germline (reference sequence).

V usage is TRBV6-2 or TRBV6-3 and J usage is TRBJ1-5, with D uncertain. This CDR3 is built from 16 residues. V lost 5 bases to trimming and J lost 3 bases, with 17 bases between them. The germline gives CDR1 MNHEY, CDR2 SVGEGT. The CDR3 reads CASSPLKTAHNQPQHF. CDR3 nucleotide sequence: TGTGCCAGCAGTCCACTCAAGACGGCTCACAATCAGCCCCAGCATTTT.

The chain carries TRBV20-1 and TRBJ2-1; TRBD2 might be the D (5 bases). V lost 5 bases, J lost 7 bases, and 18 bases lay in between. The CDR3 contains 14 residues. Germline V gives CDR1 DFQATT, CDR2 SNEGSKA (reference sequence). The CDR3 spells CSARTPHGGNEQFF. The CDR3 DNA reads TGCAGTGCTCGGACGCCTCACGGCGGGAATGAGCAGTTCTTC.

The gene calls are TRBV7-2 and TRBJ2-3; no reliable D call. This CDR3 comprises 14 residues. Trimming left V 5 bases short and J 4 bases short, with 13 bases between. Germline V lookup: CDR1 SGHTA, CDR2 FQGNSA. The CDR3 DNA sequence: TGTGCCAGCAGCCCCCTACTGGGATCAGATACGCAGTATTTT. Translation gives CASSPLLGSDTQYF.

This chain connects TRBV3-1 to TRBJ1-2; D gene uncertain. CDR3 length equals 13 residues. Deletions cut 1 base from V and 4 bases from J, with 7 bases between. Germline lookup yields CDR1 LGHDT and CDR2 YNNKEL (reference sequence). As DNA, the CDR3 is TGTGCCAGCAGCCAAGTGGAAAGCTATGGCTACACCTTC. This encodes CASSQVESYGYTF.

This clonotype has just a few counts. This chain connects TRBV11-2 to TRBJ2-7; no definite D call. Trimming shortened V by 2 bases and J by 0 bases, and 14 bases separated the two germline ends. Germline CDR1 reads SGHAT; CDR2 reads FQNNGV. This CDR3 comprises 16 residues. CDR3 amino acids: CASSLNSDLSSYEQYF. CDR3 nucleotides: TGTGCCAGCAGCTTAAATTCAGACTTGAGCTCCTACGAGCAGTACTTC.

In this sample, this clonotype turned up a few times. The chain couples TRBV7-2 to TRBJ1-5, with 9 bases that match TRBD1. Trimming at V came to 5 bases and at J to 0 bases, leaving 11 bases not matched to a gene. Germline loops: CDR1 SGHTA, CDR2 FQGNSA. CDR3 length: 18 amino acids. CDR3 nucleotides: TGTGCCAGCAGCGCCGGGACAGGGTATGCTCATAGCAATCAGCCCCAGCATTTT. It yields the protein CASSAGTGYAHSNQPQHF.

This clonotype was detected a few times. The chain recombines TRBV12-3 or TRBV12-4 with TRBJ2-7; D is uncertain. This CDR3 is built from 15 residues. V was pared by 3 bases and J by 2 bases, with 14 bases between. The CDR3 sequence is CASSFSAEGPYEQYF. The CDR3 DNA reads TGTGCCAGCAGTTTTTCGGCAGAAGGGCCCTACGAGCAGTACTTC.

The chain uses TRBV7-8 and TRBJ2-1; the D gene is possibly TRBD2 (5 bases). V dropped 2 bases and J dropped 5 bases, with 25 bases sitting between them. The CDR3 runs to 19 residues. The germline gives CDR1 SGHVS, CDR2 FQNEAQ. The CDR3 is CASSLKGVRAEKKNNEQFF. CDR3 DNA: TGTGCCAGCAGCTTAAAGGGCGTGAGAGCGGAGAAAAAGAACAATGAGCAGTTCTTC.

The rearrangement joins TRBV5-1 to TRBJ2-1, with TRBD2 as a possible D gene (7 bases). Germline CDR1 is SGHRS and CDR2 is YFSETQ. Trimming pared 4 bases from V and 5 bases from J, leaving 16 bases between. The CDR3 length is 15 residues. This chain's CDR3 is CASSRRGGGDNEQFF. The CDR3 DNA is TGCGCCAGCAGCCGAAGGGGGGGAGGCGACAATGAGCAGTTCTTC.

The chain carries TRBV29-1 and TRBJ2-1; 12 bases are shared with TRBD2. The CDR3 contains 14 residues. Germline V gene sequence: CDR1 SQVTM, CDR2 ANQGSEA. The junction had 16 bases not matched to a gene; V was cut back by 7 bases and J by 15 bases. The CDR3 here is CSARQLAGGFRMFF. The DNA of the CDR3 is TGCAGCGCCCGCCAACTAGCGGGAGGTTTCAGGATGTTCTTC.

This sequence joins TRBV7-3 and TRBJ2-5; a possible D gene is TRBD2 (6 bases). Gene TRBJ2-7 matches the end of the DNA better, so the J call may be wrong. The V gene's germline CDR1 is SGHTA and CDR2 FQGTGA. The CDR3 loop spans 13 amino acids. The CDR3 sequence: CASSPGGSHEQYF. As DNA, the CDR3 is TGTGCCAGCAGCCCTGGGGGGTCCCACGAGCAGTACTTC.

On this clonotype: The junction shows a germline mismatch at one end, possibly a read error. CDR3: CAGSFGGSRMHEQYF. The DNA for the CDR3 is TGTGCCGGCAGTTTTGGGGGAAGCAGGATGCACGAGCAGTACTTC. The chain employs TRBV12-3 or TRBV12-4 and TRBJ2-5; D is tentatively TRBD1 or TRBD2 (5 bases each). The J call may be in error: the DNA end matches TRBJ2-7 better. The CDR3 contains 15 residues.

The V and J genes are TRBV5-1 and TRBJ2-1, with 9 bases aligning to TRBD1. The V and J ends lost 2 bases and 14 bases, in that order; junction bases with no gene match: 5. The germline gives CDR1 SGHRS, CDR2 YFSETQ. The CDR3 runs to 12 residues. The CDR3 here is CASSLPGQGKFF. In nucleotides, the CDR3 is TGCGCCAGCAGCTTACCCGGACAGGGGAAGTTCTTC. Based on the CDR3 plus reference TRBV5-1 and TRBJ2-1, the full variable domain is KAGVTQTPRYLIKTRGQQVTLSCSPISGHRSVSWYQQTPGQGLQFLFEYFSETQRNKGNFPGRFSGRQFSNSRSEMNVSTLELGDSALYLCASSLPGQGKFFGPGTRLTVL.

The chain recombines TRBV5-1 with TRBJ1-5; 7 positions agree with TRBD1. The V gene end was trimmed by 6 bases and the J gene end by 4 bases; junction bases not matched to a gene: 10. The CDR3 runs to 15 residues. Per the germline V gene, CDR1 is SGHRS and CDR2 is YFSETQ. Here the CDR3 reads CASKNSGGENQPQHF. The CDR3 nucleotides read TGCGCCAGCAAGAATTCAGGGGGTGAGAATCAGCCCCAGCATTTT.

V and J are TRBV6-1 and TRBJ2-1; D unresolved. Germline-derived CDR1 and CDR2 are MNHNS and SASEGT. The CDR3 contains 15 residues. The V end was cut by 7 bases, the J end by 3 bases, with 16 bases between. This CDR3 is CASILDINGYNEQFF. CDR3 bases: TGTGCCAGCATTCTCGACATTAATGGCTACAATGAGCAGTTCTTC.

V usage is TRBV15 and J usage is TRBJ2-7; tentatively, D is TRBD1 (5 bases). The DNA end is more similar to TRBJ2-5, so the J call may be wrong. CDR3 length: 14 residues. Germline V gene lookup returns CDR1 LNHNV and CDR2 YYDKDF (reference sequence). The CDR3 DNA sequence: TGTGCCACCAGCATACGGTCGGACAAAGAGACCCAGTACTTC. Translation gives CATSIRSDKETQYF.

V usage is TRBV29-1 and J usage is TRBJ2-5; 7 bases agree with TRBD1. CDR1 is SQVTM and CDR2 is ANQGSEA in the germline V gene. The CDR3 loop spans 13 amino acids. V trimming: 4 bases; J trimming: 2 bases; junction bases outside the gene matches: 4. In nucleotides, the CDR3 is TGCAGCGTTGTTGGGACAGAGCAAGAGACCCAGTACTTC. Translating gives CSVVGTEQETQYF.

The chain employs TRBV28 and TRBJ1-1; D gene uncertain. V lost 4 bases, J lost 0 bases, and 9 bases lay in between. Germline V gene lookup returns CDR1 MDHEN and CDR2 SYDVKM. CDR3 length: 14 amino acids. The CDR3 nucleotides read TGTGCCAGCAGTTCGGACGGATTGAACACTGAAGCTTTCTTT. Amino acids: CASSSDGLNTEAFF.

The chain uses TRBV4-2 and TRBJ2-1, with 9 nucleotides matching TRBD2. In germline, CDR1 is LGHNA, CDR2 YNFKEQ. V trimming: 1 base; J trimming: 0 bases; junction bases outside the gene matches: 1. This CDR3 contains 16 residues. The CDR3 is CASSQASGNSYNEQFF. DNA for the CDR3: TGTGCCAGCAGCCAAGCTAGCGGGAACTCCTACAATGAGCAGTTCTTC.